These 14 T cell receptor beta chains originate from one sample sequenced in a study of shared clonotypes between healthy human individuals. Profiled with immunoSEQ multiplex PCR; TCRdb holds only in-frame clones, not every one. The repertoire holds around 980,000 clones, approximately 80% seen once, with 0.6% to 0.75% in the top ten. The sequenced sample consisted of memory CD4+ T cells from PBMCs. Subset noted: CD45RA-negative fraction. These receptors originate from a man between 18 and 29 years old in good health. Some clones in this sample may be carry-over from other donors' samples.

The chain carries TRBV5-1 and TRBJ1-1; D call uncertain. CDR3 length: 14 residues. Germline V lookup: CDR1 SGHRS, CDR2 YFSETQ. The V and J ends lost 3 bases and 3 bases respectively, with 12 bases between them. The CDR3 sequence is CASSYWREDTEAFF. The DNA of the CDR3 is TGCGCCAGCAGCTACTGGAGGGAGGACACTGAAGCTTTCTTT.

The V and J genes are TRBV5-4 and TRBJ2-5, with 8 bases that match TRBD1. Germline V gene data show CDR1 as SGHNT and CDR2 as YYREEE (reference sequence). The V gene end was trimmed by 4 bases and the J gene end by 1 base; junction bases not matched to a gene: 6. The CDR3 is 15 amino acids. The CDR3 DNA follows: TGTGCCAGCAGCCCGGACAGGGTTCGCCAAGAGACCCAGTACTTC. Translation gives CASSPDRVRQETQYF. Based on the CDR3 plus reference TRBV5-4 and TRBJ2-5, the full variable domain is ETGVTQSPTHLIKTRGQQVTLRCSSQSGHNTVSWYQQALGQGPQFIFQYYREEENGRGNFPPRFSGLQFPNYSSELNVNALELDDSALYLCASSPDRVRQETQYFGPGTRLLVL.

The chain couples TRBV28 to TRBJ1-5; perhaps TRBD1 as D (5 bases). The germline V and J ends were trimmed by 5 bases and 0 bases, with 11 bases remaining between them. In germline, CDR1 is MDHEN, CDR2 SYDVKM. The CDR3 contains 15 residues. CDR3 protein: CASSIDRPSNQPQHF. The CDR3 coding sequence is TGTGCCAGCAGTATTGACAGACCTAGCAATCAGCCCCAGCATTTT.

This chain links TRBV6-5 with TRBJ1-3; D ambiguous. V was trimmed by 0 bases and J by 8 bases, leaving 17 bases between them. CDR3 length equals 16 residues. Germline CDR1 MNHEY, CDR2 SVGAGI. In nucleotides, the CDR3 is TGTGCCAGCAGTTACTCGAATGGTCGCAAGGGAGACACCATATATTTT. It specifies CASSYSNGRKGDTIYF.

The chain employs TRBV6-1 and TRBJ1-2; 8 bases agree with TRBD1. Trimming at V came to 6 bases and at J to 4 bases, leaving 1 base not matched to a gene. From germline, CDR1 is MNHNS and CDR2 SASEGT. This CDR3 contains 12 residues. CDR3 protein: CASRGQAYGYTF. In DNA, the CDR3 is TGTGCCAGCAGGGGACAGGCCTATGGCTACACCTTC.

This clone appeared a few times. This chain joins TRBV5-1 and TRBJ2-3, with unresolved D. The V gene lost 4 bases and the J gene lost 2 bases, with 8 bases spanning the gap. The CDR3 extends over 13 amino acids. Germline V gives CDR1 SGHRS, CDR2 YFSETQ. In DNA, the CDR3 is TGCGCCAGCAGCAACGGAACCACAGATACGCAGTATTTT. Its protein product is CASSNGTTDTQYF.

The chain has TRBV2 and TRBJ1-1; D remains unclear. Trimming removed 8 bases from V and 6 bases from J, with 13 bases in between. The CDR3 consists of 12 residues. The V gene's germline CDR1 is SNHLY and CDR2 FYNNEI. The CDR3: CASGALPAEAFF. DNA for the CDR3: TGTGCCAGCGGAGCCCTTCCGGCTGAAGCTTTCTTT.

The V gene is TRBV28, the J gene TRBJ1-2; 7 bases are a match to TRBD1. J was trimmed by 3 bases and V by 7 bases; bases with no gene match: 11. The CDR3 is 15 amino acids. Per the germline V gene, CDR1 is MDHEN and CDR2 is SYDVKM. The CDR3 DNA is TGTGCCAGCACCAAGGGGACAGATGGCGACTATGGCTACACCTTC. Translation: CASTKGTDGDYGYTF.

The sample holds many counts of this clone. The rearrangement joins TRBV25-1 to TRBJ2-5, with a weak D call TRBD1 (5 bases). Germline CDR1 MGHDK, CDR2 SYGVNS. This CDR3 is 14 amino acids long. V lost 3 bases and J lost 4, with 12 bases in between. CDR3 sequence reads: CASSDPWQGETQYF. CDR3 nucleotide sequence: TGTGCCAGCAGTGACCCATGGCAGGGAGAGACCCAGTACTTC.

This clone was seen repeatedly, ten times or more. This sequence joins TRBV6-1 and TRBJ2-7, with 7 bases lining up with TRBD1. Trimming cost V 3 bases and J 4 bases; bases outside gene matches: 12. The germline CDR1 and CDR2 sequences are MNHNS and SASEGT. This CDR3 is built from 16 residues. CDR3 bases: TGTGCCAGCAGTGATCCCCTGACAGGGTTTAGGTACGAGCAGTACTTC. Translation gives CASSDPLTGFRYEQYF.

With regard to this clone: This sample also contains other DNA sequences that code for the same CDR3. The chain links TRBV5-1 to TRBJ2-7; D gene uncertain. Germline CDR1 is SGHRS and CDR2 is YFSETQ. V lost 0 bases and J lost 4, with 2 bases in between. This CDR3 has 11 residues. The CDR3 coding sequence is TGCGCCAGCAGCTTGGCTTACGAGCAGTACTTC. This sequence encodes CASSLAYEQYF.

The V call is TRBV5-4, the J call TRBJ1-4, with D possibly matching TRBD1 (6 bases). Trimming took off 4 bases at V and 6 bases at J, with 13 bases between the two ends. This CDR3 contains 14 residues. Per germline, CDR1 SGHNT and CDR2 YYREEE (reference sequence). CDR3 sequence (DNA): TGTGCCAGCAGCCTAACAGGGTACGATGAAAAACTGTTTTTT. Residues: CASSLTGYDEKLFF.

The chain employs TRBV6-1 and TRBJ1-2; D gene ambiguous. The CDR3 has 12 residues. Trimming pared 7 bases from V and 4 bases from J, leaving 10 bases between. CDR1 MNHNS and CDR2 SASEGT come from the germline V gene. The CDR3 region has the DNA TGTGCCAGCAAGAGTCCCGTCTATGGCTACACCTTC. This sequence encodes CASKSPVYGYTF.

The gene calls are TRBV10-3 and TRBJ1-5; perhaps TRBD1 as D (6 bases). The CDR3 covers 20 residues. The V and J ends lost 2 bases and 2 bases respectively, with 25 bases between them. In germline, CDR1 is ENHRY, CDR2 SYGVKD. The DNA of the CDR3 is TGTGCCATCAGTGAGACAGGGATCGGCCTTATGGTATTGCGCAATCAGCCCCAGCATTTT. It codes for CAISETGIGLMVLRNQPQHF.